Listed below are T cell receptor beta chains from one sample, sequenced in a study of cytomegalovirus exposure and HLA in healthy donors. Sequenced by immunoSEQ multiplex PCR; TCRdb stores in-frame clones only, minus some. The sample contains 200,000 or so clones, around 85% of which appear only once. Sequencing was performed on PBMCs. These receptors were obtained from a man aged 50 to 60 in good health and CMV-seronegative. The conserved cysteine and the conserved F or W are not part of the CDR3 here. Each record gives: CDR3 protein, D gene, V gene. A D gene is named only where the DNA matches it firmly.

CDR3aa: ASSRRGADTQY; d_gene: .; v_gene: TRBV14
CDR3aa: ASSQTSAEQY; d_gene: TRBD2; v_gene: TRBV11-2
CDR3aa: ASSLERYGYT; d_gene: .; v_gene: TRBV28
CDR3aa: ASSFFRTPTNQPQH; d_gene: .; v_gene: TRBV28
CDR3aa: VSSRDTQNEQF; d_gene: .; v_gene: TRBV19
CDR3aa: ASLAVGTDTQY; d_gene: .; v_gene: TRBV7-9
CDR3aa: AWIDRETNTGELF; d_gene: TRBD1; v_gene: TRBV30
CDR3aa: ASSFSGATGELF; d_gene: TRBD2; v_gene: TRBV5-1
CDR3aa: ASSPERQGFPN; d_gene: TRBD1; v_gene: TRBV28
CDR3aa: ASGEGISTEAF; d_gene: .; v_gene: TRBV12-5
CDR3aa: ASSLRTSGGYQETQY; d_gene: TRBD2; v_gene: TRBV5-6
CDR3aa: ASTLGGSNQPQH; d_gene: .; v_gene: TRBV7-9
CDR3aa: ASSVRTGINYGYT; d_gene: TRBD1; v_gene: TRBV9
CDR3aa: SVESREGYEQY; d_gene: TRBD2; v_gene: TRBV29-1
CDR3aa: SVGDEAYEQY; d_gene: .; v_gene: TRBV29-1
CDR3aa: ASSIDGGAFSYNEQF; d_gene: .; v_gene: TRBV19
CDR3aa: AWIVRDTISSYNSPLH; d_gene: .; v_gene: TRBV30
CDR3aa: SAAPSPTETQY; d_gene: .; v_gene: TRBV29-1
CDR3aa: ASSRTGAGNQPQH; d_gene: TRBD1; v_gene: TRBV28
CDR3aa: SVDGPGGTDTQY; d_gene: .; v_gene: TRBV29-1
CDR3aa: ASSERQTNSYNEQF; d_gene: .; v_gene: TRBV2
CDR3aa: ASSLSTYEQY; d_gene: .; v_gene: TRBV28
CDR3aa: ASSQMGQNYGYT; d_gene: TRBD1; v_gene: TRBV4-2
CDR3aa: ATSSYSGRNTGELF; d_gene: TRBD2; v_gene: TRBV15
CDR3aa: ASSSYIASTDTQY; d_gene: .; v_gene: TRBV7-9